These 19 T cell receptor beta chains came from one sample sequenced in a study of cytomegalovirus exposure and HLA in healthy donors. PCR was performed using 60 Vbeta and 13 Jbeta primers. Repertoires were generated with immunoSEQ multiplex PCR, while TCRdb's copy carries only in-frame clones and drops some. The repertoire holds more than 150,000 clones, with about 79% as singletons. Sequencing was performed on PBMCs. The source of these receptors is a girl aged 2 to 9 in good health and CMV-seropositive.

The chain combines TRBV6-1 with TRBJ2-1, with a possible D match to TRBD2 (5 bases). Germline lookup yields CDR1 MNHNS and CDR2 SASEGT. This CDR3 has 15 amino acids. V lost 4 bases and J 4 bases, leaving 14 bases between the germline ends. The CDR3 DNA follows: TGTGCCAGCAGTGCGCCTCCGGGAAATTACAATGAGCAGTTCTTC. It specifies CASSAPPGNYNEQFF.

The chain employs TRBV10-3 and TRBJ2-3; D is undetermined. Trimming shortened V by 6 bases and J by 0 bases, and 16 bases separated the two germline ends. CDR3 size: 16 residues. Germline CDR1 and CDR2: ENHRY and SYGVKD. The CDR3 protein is CAISVSQATSTDTQYF. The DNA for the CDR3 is TGTGCCATCAGCGTTTCGCAGGCCACTAGCACAGATACGCAGTATTTT.

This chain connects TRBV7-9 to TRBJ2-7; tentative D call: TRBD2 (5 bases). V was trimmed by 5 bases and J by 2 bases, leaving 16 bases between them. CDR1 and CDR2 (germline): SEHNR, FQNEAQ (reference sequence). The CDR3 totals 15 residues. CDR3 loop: CASSAVTRRTYEQYF. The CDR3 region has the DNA TGTGCCAGCAGCGCCGTTACTAGGCGGACCTACGAGCAGTACTTC.

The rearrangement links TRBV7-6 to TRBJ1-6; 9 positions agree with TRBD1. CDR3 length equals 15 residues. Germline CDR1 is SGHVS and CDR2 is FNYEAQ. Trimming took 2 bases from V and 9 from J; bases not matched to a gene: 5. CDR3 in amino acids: CASSLHRGRSSPLHF. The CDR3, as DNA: TGTGCCAGCAGCTTACACAGGGGGCGAAGTTCACCCCTCCACTTT.

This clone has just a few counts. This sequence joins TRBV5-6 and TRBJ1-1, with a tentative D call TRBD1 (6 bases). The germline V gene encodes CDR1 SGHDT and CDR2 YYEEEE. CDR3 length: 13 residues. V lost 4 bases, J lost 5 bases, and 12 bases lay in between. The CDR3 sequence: CASSPYRDTEAFF. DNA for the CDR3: TGTGCCAGCAGCCCGTACAGGGATACTGAAGCTTTCTTT. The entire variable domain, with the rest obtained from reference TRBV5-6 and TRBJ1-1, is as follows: DAGVTQSPTHLIKTRGQQVTLRCSPKSGHDTVSWYQQALGQGPQFIFQYYEEEERQRGNFPDRFSGHQFPNYSSELNVNALLLGDSALYLCASSPYRDTEAFFGQGTRLTVV.

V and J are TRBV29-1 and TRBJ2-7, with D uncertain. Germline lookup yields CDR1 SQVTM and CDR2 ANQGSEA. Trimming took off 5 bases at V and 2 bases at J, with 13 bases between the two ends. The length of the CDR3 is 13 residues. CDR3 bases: TGCAGCGTTTGCCAAGAGGTGACCTACGAGCAGTACTTC. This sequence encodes CSVCQEVTYEQYF.

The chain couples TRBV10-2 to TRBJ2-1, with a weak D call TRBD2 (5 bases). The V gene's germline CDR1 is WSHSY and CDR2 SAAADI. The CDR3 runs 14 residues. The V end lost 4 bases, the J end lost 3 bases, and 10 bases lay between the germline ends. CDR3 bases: TGCGCCAGCAGTGTGGGAGTGCGCTACAATGAGCAGTTCTTC. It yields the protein CASSVGVRYNEQFF.

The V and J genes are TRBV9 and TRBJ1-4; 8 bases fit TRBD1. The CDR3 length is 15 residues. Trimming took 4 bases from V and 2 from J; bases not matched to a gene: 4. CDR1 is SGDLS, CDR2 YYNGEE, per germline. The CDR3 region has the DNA TGTGCCAGCAGCCTCCGGACAGGGACTAATGAAAAACTGTTTTTT. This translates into CASSLRTGTNEKLFF. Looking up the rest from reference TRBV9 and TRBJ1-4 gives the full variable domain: DSGVTQTPKHLITATGQRVTLRCSPRSGDLSVYWYQQSLDQGLQFLIQYYNGEERAKGNILERFSAQQFPDLHSELNLSSLELGDSALYFCASSLRTGTNEKLFFGSGTQLSVL.

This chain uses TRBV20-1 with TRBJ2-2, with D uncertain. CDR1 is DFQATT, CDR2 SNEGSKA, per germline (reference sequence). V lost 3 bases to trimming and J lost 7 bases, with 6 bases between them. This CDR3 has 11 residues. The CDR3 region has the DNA TGCAGTGCTAGCTCAGTCGGGGAGCTGTTTTTT. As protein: CSASSVGELFF.

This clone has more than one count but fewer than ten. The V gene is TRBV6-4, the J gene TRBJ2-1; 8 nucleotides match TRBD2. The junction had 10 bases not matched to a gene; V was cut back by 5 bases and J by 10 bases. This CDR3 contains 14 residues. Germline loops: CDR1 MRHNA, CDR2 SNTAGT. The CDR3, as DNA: TGTGCCAGCAGTCCGATCGGGGGGGCAGGGGAGCAGTTCTTC. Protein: CASSPIGGAGEQFF.

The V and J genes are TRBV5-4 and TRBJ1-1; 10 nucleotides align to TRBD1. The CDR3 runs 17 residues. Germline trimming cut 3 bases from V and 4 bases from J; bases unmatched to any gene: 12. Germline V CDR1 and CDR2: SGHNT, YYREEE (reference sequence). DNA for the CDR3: TGTGCCAGCAGCTCGCTAGGGACAGGGGATTGGGCCACTGAAGCTTTCTTT. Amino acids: CASSSLGTGDWATEAFF.

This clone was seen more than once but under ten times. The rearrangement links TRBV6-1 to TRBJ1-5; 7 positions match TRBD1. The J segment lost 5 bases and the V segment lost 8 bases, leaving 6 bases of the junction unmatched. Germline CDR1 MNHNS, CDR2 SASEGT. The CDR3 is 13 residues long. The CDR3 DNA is TGTGCCAGCTCGGACAGGAGAGATCAGCCCCAGCATTTT. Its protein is CASSDRRDQPQHF.

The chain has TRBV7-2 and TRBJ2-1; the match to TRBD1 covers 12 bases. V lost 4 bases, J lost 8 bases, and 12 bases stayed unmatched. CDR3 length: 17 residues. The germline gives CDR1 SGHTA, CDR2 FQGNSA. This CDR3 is CASSSLYSGQGAHEQFF. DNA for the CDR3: TGTGCCAGCAGCTCCCTTTATTCGGGACAGGGGGCTCATGAGCAGTTCTTC.

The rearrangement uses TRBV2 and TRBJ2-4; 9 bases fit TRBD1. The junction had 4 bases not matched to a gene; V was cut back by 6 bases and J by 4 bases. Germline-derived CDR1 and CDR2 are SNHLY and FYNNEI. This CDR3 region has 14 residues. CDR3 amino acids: CASRAGTGKNIQYF. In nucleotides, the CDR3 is TGTGCCAGCAGGGCCGGGACAGGGAAAAACATTCAGTACTTC.

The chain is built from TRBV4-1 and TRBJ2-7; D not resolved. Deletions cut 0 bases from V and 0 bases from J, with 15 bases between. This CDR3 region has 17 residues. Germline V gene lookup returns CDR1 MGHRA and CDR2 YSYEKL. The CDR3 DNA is TGCGCCAGCAGCCAAGAGGTAGCACTTCTTATCTCCTACGAGCAGTACTTC. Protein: CASSQEVALLISYEQYF.

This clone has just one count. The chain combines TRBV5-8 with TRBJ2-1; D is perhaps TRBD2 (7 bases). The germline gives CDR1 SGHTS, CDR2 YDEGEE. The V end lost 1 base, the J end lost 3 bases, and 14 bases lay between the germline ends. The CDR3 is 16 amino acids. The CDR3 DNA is TGTGCCAGCAGCTTGAGCCGGGGGGCGGTCTACAATGAGCAGTTCTTC. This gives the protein CASSLSRGAVYNEQFF.

The CDR3 spells CAWTTGAGANVLTF. The CDR3 DNA follows: TGTGCCTGGACGACCGGGGCTGGGGCCAACGTCCTGACTTTC. V is TRBV30 and J is TRBJ2-6, with D tentatively TRBD2 (5 bases). Germline CDR1 GTSNPN, CDR2 SVGIG (reference sequence). The ends were cut back, 4 bases at V and 2 bases at J, with 9 bases in the middle. The CDR3 totals 14 residues.

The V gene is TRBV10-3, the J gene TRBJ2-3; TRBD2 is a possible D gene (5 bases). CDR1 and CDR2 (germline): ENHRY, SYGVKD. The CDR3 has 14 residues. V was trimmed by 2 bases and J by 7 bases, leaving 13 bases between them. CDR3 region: CAISERADSNTQYF. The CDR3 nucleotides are TGTGCCATCAGTGAGAGGGCGGACTCAAATACGCAGTATTTT.

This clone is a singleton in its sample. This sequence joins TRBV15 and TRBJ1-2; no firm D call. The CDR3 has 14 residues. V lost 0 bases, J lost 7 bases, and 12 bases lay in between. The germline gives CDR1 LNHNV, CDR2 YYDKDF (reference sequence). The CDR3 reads CATSRDRGMFGYTF. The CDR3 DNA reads TGTGCCACCAGCAGAGATCGAGGGATGTTTGGCTACACCTTC.